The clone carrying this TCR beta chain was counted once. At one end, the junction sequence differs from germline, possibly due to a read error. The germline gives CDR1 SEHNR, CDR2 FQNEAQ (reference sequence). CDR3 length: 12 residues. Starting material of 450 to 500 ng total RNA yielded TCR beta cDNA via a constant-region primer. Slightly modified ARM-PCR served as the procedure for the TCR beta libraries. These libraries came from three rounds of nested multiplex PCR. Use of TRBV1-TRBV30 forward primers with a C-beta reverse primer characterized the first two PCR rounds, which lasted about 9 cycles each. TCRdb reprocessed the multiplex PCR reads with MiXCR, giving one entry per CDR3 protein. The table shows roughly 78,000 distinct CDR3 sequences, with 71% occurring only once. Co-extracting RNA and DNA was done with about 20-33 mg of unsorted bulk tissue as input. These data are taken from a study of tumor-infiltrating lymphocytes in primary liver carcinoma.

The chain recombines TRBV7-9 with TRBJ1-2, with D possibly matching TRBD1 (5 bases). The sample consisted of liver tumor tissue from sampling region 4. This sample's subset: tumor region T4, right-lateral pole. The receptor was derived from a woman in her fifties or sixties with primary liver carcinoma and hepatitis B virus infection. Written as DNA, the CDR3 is TGTGCGAGCAGTCAGACAGCTTATGGCTACACCTTC. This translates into CASSQTAYGYTF.